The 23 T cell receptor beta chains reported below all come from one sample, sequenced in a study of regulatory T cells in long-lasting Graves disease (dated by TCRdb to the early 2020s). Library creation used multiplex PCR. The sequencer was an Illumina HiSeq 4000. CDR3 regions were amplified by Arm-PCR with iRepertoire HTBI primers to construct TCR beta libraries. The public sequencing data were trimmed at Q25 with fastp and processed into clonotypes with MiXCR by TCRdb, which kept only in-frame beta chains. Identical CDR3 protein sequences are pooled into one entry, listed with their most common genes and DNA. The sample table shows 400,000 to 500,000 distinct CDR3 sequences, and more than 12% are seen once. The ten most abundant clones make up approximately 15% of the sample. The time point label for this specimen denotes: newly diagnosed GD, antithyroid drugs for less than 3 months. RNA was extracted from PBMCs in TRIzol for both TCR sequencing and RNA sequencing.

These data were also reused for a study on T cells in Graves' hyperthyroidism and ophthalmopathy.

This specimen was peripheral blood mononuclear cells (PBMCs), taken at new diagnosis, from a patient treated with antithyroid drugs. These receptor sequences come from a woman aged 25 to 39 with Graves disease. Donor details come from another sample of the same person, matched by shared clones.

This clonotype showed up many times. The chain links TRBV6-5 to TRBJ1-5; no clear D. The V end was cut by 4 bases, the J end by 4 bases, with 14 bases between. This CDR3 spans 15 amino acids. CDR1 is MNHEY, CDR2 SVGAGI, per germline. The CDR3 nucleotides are TGTGCCAGCAGTTCTCCTGACACACCTAATCAGCCCCAGCATTTT. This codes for CASSSPDTPNQPQHF.

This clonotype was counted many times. The CDR3 sequence: CASSEGDRYWGGLFF. Written as DNA, the CDR3 is TGTGCCAGCAGTGAAGGGGACAGATATTGGGGAGGACTGTTTTTT. This chain links TRBV2 with TRBJ1-4; 7 bases agree with TRBD1. This CDR3 has 15 amino acids. Germline CDR1 and CDR2: SNHLY and FYNNEI. Unmatched junction bases numbered 12, after V lost 1 base and J lost 13 bases.

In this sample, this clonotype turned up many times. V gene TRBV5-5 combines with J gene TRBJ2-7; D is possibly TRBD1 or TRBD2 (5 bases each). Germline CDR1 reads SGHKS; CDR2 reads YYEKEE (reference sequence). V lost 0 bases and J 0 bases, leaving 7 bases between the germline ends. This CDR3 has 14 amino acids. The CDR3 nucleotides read TGTGCCAGCAGCTTGGTTGGGGGCTCCTACGAGCAGTACTTC. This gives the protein CASSLVGGSYEQYF.

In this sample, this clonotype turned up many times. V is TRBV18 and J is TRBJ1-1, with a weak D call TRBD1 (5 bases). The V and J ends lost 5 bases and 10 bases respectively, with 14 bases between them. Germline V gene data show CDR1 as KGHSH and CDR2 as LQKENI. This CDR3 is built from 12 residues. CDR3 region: CASSMDKARAFF. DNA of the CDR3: TGTGCCAGCTCAATGGACAAGGCAAGAGCTTTCTTT.

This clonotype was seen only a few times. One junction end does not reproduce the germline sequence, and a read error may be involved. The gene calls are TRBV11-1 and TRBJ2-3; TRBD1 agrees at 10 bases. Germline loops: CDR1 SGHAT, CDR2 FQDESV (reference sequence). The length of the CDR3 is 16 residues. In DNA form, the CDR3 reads TGCGCCAGCAGCCGACCGGGACAGGGGAGGACAGATACGCAGTATTTT. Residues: CASSRPGQGRTDTQYF.

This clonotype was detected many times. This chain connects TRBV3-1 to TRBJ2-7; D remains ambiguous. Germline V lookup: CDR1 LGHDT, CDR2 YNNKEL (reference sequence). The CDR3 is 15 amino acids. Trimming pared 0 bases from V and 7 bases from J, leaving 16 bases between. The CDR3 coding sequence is TGTGCCAGCAGCCAAGATTTAGTGGCGGCGCAAGAGCAGTACTTC. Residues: CASSQDLVAAQEQYF.

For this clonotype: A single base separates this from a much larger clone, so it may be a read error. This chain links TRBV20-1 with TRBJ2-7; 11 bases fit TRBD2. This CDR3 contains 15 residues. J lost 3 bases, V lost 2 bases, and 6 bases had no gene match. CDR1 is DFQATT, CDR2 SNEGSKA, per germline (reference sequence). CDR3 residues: CSARNRTSGSYEQYF. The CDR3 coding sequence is TGCAGTGCTAGAAATCGCACTAGCGGGAGCTACGAGCAGTACTTC.

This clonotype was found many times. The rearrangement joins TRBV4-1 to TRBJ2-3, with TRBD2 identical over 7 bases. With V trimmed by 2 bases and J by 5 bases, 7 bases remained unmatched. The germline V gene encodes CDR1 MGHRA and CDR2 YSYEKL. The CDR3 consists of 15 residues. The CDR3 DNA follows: TGCGCCAGCAGCCAAACGGGACTATTAAGAGATACGCAGTATTTT. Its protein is CASSQTGLLRDTQYF.

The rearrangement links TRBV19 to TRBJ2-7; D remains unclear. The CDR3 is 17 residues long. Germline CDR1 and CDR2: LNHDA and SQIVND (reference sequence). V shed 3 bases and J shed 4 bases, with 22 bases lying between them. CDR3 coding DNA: TGTGCCAGTAGTATGAGTAGGGTGAACCCTTCTTTGTACGAGCAGTACTTC. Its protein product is CASSMSRVNPSLYEQYF.

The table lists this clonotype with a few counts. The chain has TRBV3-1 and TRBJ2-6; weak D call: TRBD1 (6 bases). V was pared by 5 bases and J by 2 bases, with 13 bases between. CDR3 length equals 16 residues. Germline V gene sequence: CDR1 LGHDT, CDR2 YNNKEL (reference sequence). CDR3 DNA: TGTGCCAGCAGCACCCGTGGGGGCGCTGGGGCCAACGTCCTGACTTTC. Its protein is CASSTRGGAGANVLTF.

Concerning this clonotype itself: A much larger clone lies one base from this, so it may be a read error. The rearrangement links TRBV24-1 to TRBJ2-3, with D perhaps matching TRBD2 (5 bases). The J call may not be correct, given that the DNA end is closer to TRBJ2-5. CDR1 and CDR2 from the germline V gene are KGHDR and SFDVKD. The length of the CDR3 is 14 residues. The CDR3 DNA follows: TGTGCCACCAGTGAAGCGGAAGCCGAGGAGACCCAGTACTTC. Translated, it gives CATSEAEAEETQYF.

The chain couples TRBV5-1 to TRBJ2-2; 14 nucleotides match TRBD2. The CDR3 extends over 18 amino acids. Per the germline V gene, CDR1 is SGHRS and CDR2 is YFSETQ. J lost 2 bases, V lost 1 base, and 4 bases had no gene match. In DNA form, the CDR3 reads TGCGCCAGCAGCTTGAGACTAGCGGGAGGGCCAAACACCGGGGAGCTGTTTTTT. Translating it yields CASSLRLAGGPNTGELFF.

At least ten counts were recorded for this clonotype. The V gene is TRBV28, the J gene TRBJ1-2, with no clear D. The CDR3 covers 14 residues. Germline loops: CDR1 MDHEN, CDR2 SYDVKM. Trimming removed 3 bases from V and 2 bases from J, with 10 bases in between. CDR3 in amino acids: CASSFSGNNYGYTF. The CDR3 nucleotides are TGTGCCAGCAGTTTCTCGGGTAACAACTATGGCTACACCTTC.

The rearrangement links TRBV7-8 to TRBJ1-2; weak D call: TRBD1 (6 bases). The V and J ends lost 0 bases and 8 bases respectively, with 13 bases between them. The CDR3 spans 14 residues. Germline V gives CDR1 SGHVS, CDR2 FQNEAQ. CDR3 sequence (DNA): TGTGCCAGCAGCTTAGCGCGGGGGGCAGGAGGCTACACCTTC. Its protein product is CASSLARGAGGYTF.

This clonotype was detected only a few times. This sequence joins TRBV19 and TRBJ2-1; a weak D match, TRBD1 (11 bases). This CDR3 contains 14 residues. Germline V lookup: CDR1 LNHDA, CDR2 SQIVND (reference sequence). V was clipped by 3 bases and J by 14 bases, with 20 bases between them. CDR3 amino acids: CASSIGTGGLAKFF. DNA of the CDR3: TGTGCCAGTAGTATCGGGACAGGGGGACTAGCGAAGTTCTTC.

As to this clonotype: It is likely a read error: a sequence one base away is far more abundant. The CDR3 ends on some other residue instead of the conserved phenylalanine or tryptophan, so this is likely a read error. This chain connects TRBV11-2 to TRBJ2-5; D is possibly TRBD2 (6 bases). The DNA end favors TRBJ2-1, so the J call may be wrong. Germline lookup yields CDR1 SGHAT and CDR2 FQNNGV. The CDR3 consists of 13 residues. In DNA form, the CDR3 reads TGTGCCAGCAGCTTAGGAGGAGGGGATGAGCAGTTCTCC. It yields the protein CASSLGGGDEQFS.

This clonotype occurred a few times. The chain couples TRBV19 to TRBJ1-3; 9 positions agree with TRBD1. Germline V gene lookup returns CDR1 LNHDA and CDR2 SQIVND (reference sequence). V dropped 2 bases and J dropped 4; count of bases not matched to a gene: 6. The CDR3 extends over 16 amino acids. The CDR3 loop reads CASSITGTGLGNTIYF. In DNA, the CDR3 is TGTGCCAGTAGTATAACCGGGACAGGGTTAGGAAACACCATATATTTT.

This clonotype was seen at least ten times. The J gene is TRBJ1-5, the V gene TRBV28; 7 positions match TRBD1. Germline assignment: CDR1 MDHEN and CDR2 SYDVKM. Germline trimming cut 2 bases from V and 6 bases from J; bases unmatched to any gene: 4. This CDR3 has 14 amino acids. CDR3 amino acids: CASSLQGGAQPQHF. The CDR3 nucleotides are TGTGCCAGCAGTTTACAGGGGGGAGCTCAGCCCCAGCATTTT.

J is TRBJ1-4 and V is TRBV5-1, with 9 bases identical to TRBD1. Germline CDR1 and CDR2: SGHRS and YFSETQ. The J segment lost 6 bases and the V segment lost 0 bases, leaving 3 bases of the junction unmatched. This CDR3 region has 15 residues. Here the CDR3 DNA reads TGCGCCAGCAGCTTGGGGACAGGGGTGTATGAAAAACTGTTTTTT. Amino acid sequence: CASSLGTGVYEKLFF. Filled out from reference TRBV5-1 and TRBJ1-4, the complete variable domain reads KAGVTQTPRYLIKTRGQQVTLSCSPISGHRSVSWYQQTPGQGLQFLFEYFSETQRNKGNFPGRFSGRQFSNSRSEMNVSTLELGDSALYLCASSLGTGVYEKLFFGSGTQLSVL.

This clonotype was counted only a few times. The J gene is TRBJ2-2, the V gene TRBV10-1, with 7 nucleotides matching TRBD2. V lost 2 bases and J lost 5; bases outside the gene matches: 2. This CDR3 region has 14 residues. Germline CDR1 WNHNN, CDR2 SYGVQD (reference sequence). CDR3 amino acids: CASSEGLETGELFF. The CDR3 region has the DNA TGCGCCAGCAGTGAGGGACTAGAGACCGGGGAGCTGTTTTTT.

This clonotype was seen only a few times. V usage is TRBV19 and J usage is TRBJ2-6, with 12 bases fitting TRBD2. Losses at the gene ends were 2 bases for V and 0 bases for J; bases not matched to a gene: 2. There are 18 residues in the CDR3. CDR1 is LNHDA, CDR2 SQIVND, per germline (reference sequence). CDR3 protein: CASSIRTSGTSGANVLTF. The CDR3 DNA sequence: TGTGCCAGTAGTATAAGGACTAGCGGGACCTCTGGGGCCAACGTCCTGACTTTC.

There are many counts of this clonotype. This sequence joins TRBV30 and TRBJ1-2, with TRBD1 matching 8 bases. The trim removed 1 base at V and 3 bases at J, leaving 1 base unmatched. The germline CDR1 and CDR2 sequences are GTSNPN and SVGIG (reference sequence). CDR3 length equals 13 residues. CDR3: CAWSAGGDYGYTF. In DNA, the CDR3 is TGTGCCTGGAGTGCAGGGGGCGACTATGGCTACACCTTC.

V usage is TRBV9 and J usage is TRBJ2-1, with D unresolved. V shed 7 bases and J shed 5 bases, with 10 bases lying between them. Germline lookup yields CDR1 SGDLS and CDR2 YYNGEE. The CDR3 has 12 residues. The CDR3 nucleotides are TGTGCCAGCGGCCAAAAGAACAATGAGCAGTTCTTC. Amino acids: CASGQKNNEQFF.